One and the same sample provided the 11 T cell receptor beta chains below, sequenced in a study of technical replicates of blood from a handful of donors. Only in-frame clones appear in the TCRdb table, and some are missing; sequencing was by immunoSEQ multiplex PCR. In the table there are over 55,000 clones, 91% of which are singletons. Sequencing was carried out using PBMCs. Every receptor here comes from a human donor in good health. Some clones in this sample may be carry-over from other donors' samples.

This CDR3 is CASSPRTTSAPIRGNEQFF. The CDR3 nucleotides are TGTGCCAGCAGCCCGAGAACGACTAGCGCCCCTATACGGGGGAATGAGCAGTTCTTC. The J gene is TRBJ2-1, the V gene TRBV5-5, with 8 bases that match TRBD2. Germline V CDR1 and CDR2: SGHKS, YYEKEE (reference sequence). V dropped 4 bases and J dropped 7; count of bases not matched to a gene: 22. CDR3 length: 19 residues. Using reference TRBV5-5 and TRBJ2-1 for the parts outside the CDR3, the full variable domain is DAGVTQSPTHLIKTRGQQVTLRCSPISGHKSVSWYQQVLGQGPQFIFQYYEKEERGRGNFPDRFSARQFPNYSSELNVNALLLGDSALYLCASSPRTTSAPIRGNEQFFGPGTRLTVL.

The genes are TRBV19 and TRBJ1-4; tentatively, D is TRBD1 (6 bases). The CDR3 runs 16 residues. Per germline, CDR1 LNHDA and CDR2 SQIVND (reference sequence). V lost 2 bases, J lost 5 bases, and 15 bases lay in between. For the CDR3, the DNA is TGTGCCAGTAGTATATTTAGGGGAACAGGGAATGAAAAACTGTTTTTT. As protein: CASSIFRGTGNEKLFF. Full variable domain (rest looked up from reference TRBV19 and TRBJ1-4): DGGITQSPKYLFRKEGQNVTLSCEQNLNHDAMYWYRQDPGQGLRLIYYSQIVNDFQKGDIAEGYSVSREKKESFPLTVTSAQKNPTAFYLCASSIFRGTGNEKLFFGSGTQLSVL.

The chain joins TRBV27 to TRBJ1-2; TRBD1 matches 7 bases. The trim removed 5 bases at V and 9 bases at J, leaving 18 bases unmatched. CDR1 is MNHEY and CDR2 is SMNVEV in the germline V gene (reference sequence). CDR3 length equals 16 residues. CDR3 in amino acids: CASSPTRQGSGSRYTF. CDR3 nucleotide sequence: TGTGCCAGCAGTCCAACTCGACAGGGTTCCGGGTCGCGCTACACCTTC.

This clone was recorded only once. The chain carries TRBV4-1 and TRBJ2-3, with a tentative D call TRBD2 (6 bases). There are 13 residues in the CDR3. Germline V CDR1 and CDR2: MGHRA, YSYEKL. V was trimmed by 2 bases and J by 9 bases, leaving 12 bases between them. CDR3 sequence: CASSQTGVLTQYF. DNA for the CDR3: TGCGCCAGCAGCCAAACGGGAGTTTTGACGCAGTATTTT.

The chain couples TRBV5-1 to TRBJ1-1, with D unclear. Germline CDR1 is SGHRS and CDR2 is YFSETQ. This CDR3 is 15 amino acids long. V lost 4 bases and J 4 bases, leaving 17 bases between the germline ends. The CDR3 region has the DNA TGCGCCAGCAGCCTTACAGTATCCCTGGGCACTGAAGCTTTCTTT. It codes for CASSLTVSLGTEAFF.

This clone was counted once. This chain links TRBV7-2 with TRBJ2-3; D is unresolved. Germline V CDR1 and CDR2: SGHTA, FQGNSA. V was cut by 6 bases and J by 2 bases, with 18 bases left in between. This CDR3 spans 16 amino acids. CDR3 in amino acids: CASSRPLVDPTDTQYF. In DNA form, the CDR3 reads TGTGCCAGCAGTAGACCCCTAGTGGATCCCACAGATACGCAGTATTTT.

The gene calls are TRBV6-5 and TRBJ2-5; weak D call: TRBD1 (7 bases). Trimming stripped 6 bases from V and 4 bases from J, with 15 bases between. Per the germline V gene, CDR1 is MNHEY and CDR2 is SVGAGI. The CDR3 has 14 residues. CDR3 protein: CASRKGQRVETQYF. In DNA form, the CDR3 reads TGTGCCAGCAGAAAGGGACAGCGGGTAGAGACCCAGTACTTC.

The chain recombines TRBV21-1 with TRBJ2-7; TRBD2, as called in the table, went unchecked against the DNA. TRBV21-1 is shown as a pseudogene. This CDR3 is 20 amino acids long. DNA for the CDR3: TGTGCCAGCAGCAAATGGGATGGGACTAGCGGGAACCGGAGCTCCTACGAGCAGTACTTC. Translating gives CASSKWDGTSGNRSSYEQYF.

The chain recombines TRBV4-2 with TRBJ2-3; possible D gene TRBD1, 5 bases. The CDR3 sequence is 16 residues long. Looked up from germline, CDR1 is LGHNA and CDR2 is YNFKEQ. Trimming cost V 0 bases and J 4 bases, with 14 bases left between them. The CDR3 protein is CASSQEAIRGSDTQYF. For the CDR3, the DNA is TGTGCCAGCAGCCAAGAGGCGATAAGGGGCTCAGATACGCAGTATTTT.

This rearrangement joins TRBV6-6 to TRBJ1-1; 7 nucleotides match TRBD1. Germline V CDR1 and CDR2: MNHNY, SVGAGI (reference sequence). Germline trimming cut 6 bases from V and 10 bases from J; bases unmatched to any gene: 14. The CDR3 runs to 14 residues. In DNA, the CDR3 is TGTGCCAGCAGCCCGAACCCGACAGGGTGGGCAGCTTTCTTT. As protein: CASSPNPTGWAAFF.

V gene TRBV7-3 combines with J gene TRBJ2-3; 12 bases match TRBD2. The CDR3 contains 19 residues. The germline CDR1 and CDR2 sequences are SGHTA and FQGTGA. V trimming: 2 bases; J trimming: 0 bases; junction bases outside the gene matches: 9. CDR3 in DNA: TGTGCCAGCAGCTTAGGGAGGACTAGCGGGGTTAGGAGCACAGATACGCAGTATTTT. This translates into CASSLGRTSGVRSTDTQYF. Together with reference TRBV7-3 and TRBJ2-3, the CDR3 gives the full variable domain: GAGVSQTPSNKVTEKGKYVELRCDPISGHTALYWYRQSLGQGPEFLIYFQGTGAADDSGLPNDRFFAVRPEGSVSTLKIQRTERGDSAVYLCASSLGRTSGVRSTDTQYFGPGTRLTVL.